A single T cell receptor (beta chain) is shown here with its context. Its recognized antigen is unknown. No per-base quality is available; no much larger clone lies one base away. The V and J ends are trimmed by 0 bases and 5 bases, leaving 14 bases between them. The CDR3, from cysteine to phenylalanine, totals 15 residues. Only the CDR3 DNA stays, 45 bases, in frame from base 1. In the germline V gene, CDR1 corresponds to SGHVS and CDR2 to FQNEAQ. This sample is drawn from a study of blood T cell repertoires in COVID-19 (dated by TCRdb to 2019 to 2021). Some background on the complete study: The collaborator samples originated in the United States, Italy and Spain and spanned the acute and convalescent phases of COVID-19. The material from the prospective study consisted of cDNA or gDNA derived from T cells, B-cell-depleted T cells, or PBMCs. Nearly every sample came with metadata listing a de-identified subject ID, COVID-19 status, age in years and sex. A freely available public database, intended as a resource for researchers studying the immune response to SARS-CoV-2, is where the repertoires were released. The samples were drawn from the first 160 participants of the ongoing ImmuneRACE study and from 1,254 subjects provided by 6 global collaborators. Where available, HLA class I and class II types were taken from metadata supplied by the sample provider and were not determined by assay-based typing. Subjects who had been exposed to COVID-19, were actively infected with it, or had recovered from it provided the deeply sampled blood TCRbeta repertoires that made up the dataset. Study-level results and caveats: Clinical and demographic metadata were provided uncurated, with the amount varying by source and participant.

TCRbeta CDR3 regions were amplified from genomic DNA by means of the immunoSEQ Assay, a bias-controlled multiplex PCR. The paper's processing steps were these. The number of nucleated cells in each sample was estimated by amplification of reference gene primers within the assay. To quantify the absolute abundance of each unique TCRbeta CDR3 rearrangement, sequence reads were collapsed and filtered. For each sample, productive Simpson clonality was calculated as the square root of Simpson's diversity index across productive rearrangements. TCRdb mirrors the immuneACCESS table, restricted to in-frame sequences. Some clones are absent from its copies; in checked studies, under half trace to an unresolved V gene, and the reason for the others is unknown. That table gives V, J and clone size, and the DNA gave D and trimming. For this sample there are approximately 54,000 clones; around 84% appear just once. The ten largest clonotypes hold about 4.1% of the sample.

Each collaborating institution followed its own protocols to collect whole blood in K2EDTA tubes. Collaborator samples were shipped for TCRbeta analysis as frozen whole blood, isolated PBMCs, or DNA extracted from either sample type. The sequenced material came from peripheral blood. The chain joins TRBV7-8 to TRBJ2-7, with TRBD2 as a weak D call on 5 bases. This sequence originates from a man aged 80 or over with active COVID-19. The nucleotide sequence reads as follows: TGTGCCAGCAGCTTAGCTAGGCCGGGGATCAACGAGCAGTACTTC. The encoded protein is CASSLARPGINEQYF.